The next 8 T cell receptor beta chains were all read from a single sample in a study of blood T cell repertoires in COVID-19. Sequenced by immunoSEQ multiplex PCR; TCRdb stores in-frame clones only, minus some. In the table there are tens of thousands of clones, roughly 79% of which are singletons. The sequenced sample was peripheral blood. The receptors originated from a human donor in a cohort sampled during active COVID-19.

The chain joins TRBV11-2 to TRBJ2-5, with TRBD2 matching 10 bases. Germline loops: CDR1 SGHAT, CDR2 FQNNGV. This CDR3 comprises 15 residues. V was clipped by 5 bases and J by 6 bases; unmatched bases: 9. CDR3 loop: CASSPSGGALKTQYF. The CDR3 coding sequence is TGTGCCAGCAGCCCCAGCGGGGGGGCTTTAAAGACCCAGTACTTC.

The chain combines TRBV28 with TRBJ1-5, with 10 bases lining up with TRBD1. V dropped 5 bases and J dropped 6; count of bases not matched to a gene: 10. The CDR3 loop spans 16 amino acids. In germline, CDR1 is MDHEN, CDR2 SYDVKM. The chain's CDR3 is CASSLPSTGGIQPQHF. As DNA, the CDR3 is TGTGCCAGCAGTCTCCCTTCGACAGGGGGCATTCAGCCCCAGCATTTT.

The V call is TRBV5-4, the J call TRBJ2-7; 7 bases fit TRBD2. CDR1 is SGHNT and CDR2 is YYREEE in the germline V gene (reference sequence). V shed 0 bases, J shed 2 bases, and the junction held 5 bases outside the gene matches. The CDR3 is 15 residues long. The DNA for the CDR3 is TGTGCCAGCAGCTTGGAGCGGGGCTACACCTACGAGCAGTACTTC. Translation gives CASSLERGYTYEQYF.

The chain couples TRBV27 to TRBJ1-6; a possible D gene is TRBD1 (5 bases). V gave up 6 bases and J gave up 8 bases, with 11 bases separating them. The CDR3 covers 13 residues. Germline CDR1 reads MNHEY; CDR2 reads SMNVEV (reference sequence). CDR3 region: CASRGGFYSPLHF. The CDR3, as DNA: TGTGCCAGCAGGGGGGGTTTTTATTCACCCCTCCACTTT.

This clone was detected only once. The chain has TRBV6-5 and TRBJ2-7; 9 bases align to TRBD1. J gave up 3 bases and V 6 bases, and 3 bases lay outside the gene matches. Germline V gives CDR1 MNHEY, CDR2 SVGAGI. The CDR3 length is 13 residues. This CDR3 is CASSSGQGYEQYF. Here the CDR3 DNA reads TGTGCCAGCAGCTCGGGACAGGGCTACGAGCAGTACTTC.

This rearrangement joins TRBV10-3 to TRBJ2-3; possible D gene TRBD2, 7 bases. Germline CDR1 is ENHRY and CDR2 is SYGVKD. The germline V and J ends were trimmed by 8 bases and 2 bases, with 14 bases remaining between them. The CDR3 is 14 residues long. The CDR3 spells CAIRGAVLTDTQYF. CDR3 nucleotide sequence: TGTGCCATCCGGGGGGCGGTCCTCACAGATACGCAGTATTTT.

This clone was observed a handful of times. The chain joins TRBV5-1 to TRBJ2-3; 8 bases map to TRBD2. This CDR3 comprises 14 residues. CDR1 is SGHRS and CDR2 is YFSETQ in the germline V gene. With V trimmed by 4 bases and J by 2 bases, 3 bases remained unmatched. DNA of the CDR3: TGCGCCAGCAGCCCACTAGCGGACACAGATACGCAGTATTTT. This translates into CASSPLADTDTQYF.

The rearrangement uses TRBV7-6 and TRBJ1-3; TRBD1 might be the D (6 bases). Germline V gene data show CDR1 as SGHVS and CDR2 as FNYEAQ. Trimming pared 4 bases from V and 0 bases from J, leaving 10 bases between. This CDR3 is 15 amino acids long. The CDR3 is CASSSGQISGNTIYF. CDR3 nucleotides: TGTGCCAGCAGCTCCGGACAGATCTCTGGAAACACCATATATTTT.